This T cell receptor beta chain originates from a study of siplizumab effects on memory and regulatory T cells. Germline V gene data show CDR1 as MNHEY and CDR2 as SVGAGI. The CDR3 spans 14 residues. General study results and limits: Confirmation that proliferating Tregs from siplizumab cultures had suppressive function was not obtained. Naive T cells looked more diverse than memory cells and looked like major alloresponse contributors. The drug siplizumab significantly decreased the alloreactive sequences that could be traced to unstimulated CD4+ memory cells.

Comments on this clone: Its specificity is not known. The junction departs from germline at one end; a sequencing error may be responsible.

Each sample contributed roughly 100,000 TCR templates to the assay. The assay was immunoSEQ multiplex PCR, and TCRdb's table has in-frame clones only and misses some. This table holds 100,000 to 110,000 clones, 75% to 95% found once. The receptor was isolated from a human donor in good health. The chain is built from TRBV6-5 and TRBJ2-2; no definite D call. The sequenced sample was CD4+ T cells sorted from blood. CDR3 nucleotide sequence: TGTGCCAGCAGGAAGGTGGGAAACATCGGGGAGCTGTTTTTT. This sequence encodes CASRKVGNIGELFF.